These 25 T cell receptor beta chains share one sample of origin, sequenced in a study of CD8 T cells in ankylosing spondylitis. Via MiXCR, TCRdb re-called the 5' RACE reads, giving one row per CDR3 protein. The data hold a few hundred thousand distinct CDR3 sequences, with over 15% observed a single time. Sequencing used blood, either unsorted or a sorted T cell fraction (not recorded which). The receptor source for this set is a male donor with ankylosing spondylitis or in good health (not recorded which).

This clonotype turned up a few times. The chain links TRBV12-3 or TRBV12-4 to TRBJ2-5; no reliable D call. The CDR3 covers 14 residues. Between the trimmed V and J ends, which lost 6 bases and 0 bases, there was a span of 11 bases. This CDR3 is CASRLMGYQETQYF. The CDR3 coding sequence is TGTGCCAGCAGGCTGATGGGGTACCAAGAGACCCAGTACTTC.

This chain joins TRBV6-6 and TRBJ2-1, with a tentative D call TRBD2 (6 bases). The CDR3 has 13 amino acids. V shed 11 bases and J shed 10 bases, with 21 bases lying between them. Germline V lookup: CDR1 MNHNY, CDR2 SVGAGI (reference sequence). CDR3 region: CAGRDSPYMEQFF. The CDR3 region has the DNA TGTGCCGGTCGGGACTCCCCATACATGGAGCAGTTCTTC.

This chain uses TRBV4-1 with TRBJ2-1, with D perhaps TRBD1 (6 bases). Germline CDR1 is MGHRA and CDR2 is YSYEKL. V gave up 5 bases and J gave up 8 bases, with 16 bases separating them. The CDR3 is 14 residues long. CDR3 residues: CASSERQVFDEQFF. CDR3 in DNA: TGCGCCAGCAGCGAAAGACAGGTCTTCGATGAGCAGTTCTTC.

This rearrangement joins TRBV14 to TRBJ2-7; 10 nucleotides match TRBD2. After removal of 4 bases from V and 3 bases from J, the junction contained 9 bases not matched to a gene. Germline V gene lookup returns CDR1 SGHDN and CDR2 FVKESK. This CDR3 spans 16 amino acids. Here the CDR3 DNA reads TGTGCCAGCAGCCCTGGAGGGACTAGCGAATTCTACGAGCAGTACTTC. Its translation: CASSPGGTSEFYEQYF.

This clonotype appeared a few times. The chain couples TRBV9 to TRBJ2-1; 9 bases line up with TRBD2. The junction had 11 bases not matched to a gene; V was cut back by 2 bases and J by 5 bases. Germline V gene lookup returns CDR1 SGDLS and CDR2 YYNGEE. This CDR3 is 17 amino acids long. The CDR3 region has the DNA TGTGCCAGCAGCGTTGCTAGCGGGAACTTGGGAGACAATGAGCAGTTCTTC. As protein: CASSVASGNLGDNEQFF.

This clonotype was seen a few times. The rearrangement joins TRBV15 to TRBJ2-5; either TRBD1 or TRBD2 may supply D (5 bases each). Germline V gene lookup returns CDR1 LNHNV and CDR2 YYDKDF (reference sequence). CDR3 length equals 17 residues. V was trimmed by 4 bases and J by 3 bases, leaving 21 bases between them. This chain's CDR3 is CATSMGVGTSYKETQYF. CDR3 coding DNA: TGTGCCACCAGCATGGGGGTGGGCACCTCTTATAAAGAGACCCAGTACTTC.

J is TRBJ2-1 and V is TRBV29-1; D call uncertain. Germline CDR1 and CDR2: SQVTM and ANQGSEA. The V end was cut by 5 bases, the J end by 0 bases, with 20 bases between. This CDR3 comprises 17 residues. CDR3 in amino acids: CSVRVPLASSSYNEQFF. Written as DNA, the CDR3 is TGCAGCGTTAGGGTTCCCTTAGCCTCGAGCTCCTACAATGAGCAGTTCTTC.

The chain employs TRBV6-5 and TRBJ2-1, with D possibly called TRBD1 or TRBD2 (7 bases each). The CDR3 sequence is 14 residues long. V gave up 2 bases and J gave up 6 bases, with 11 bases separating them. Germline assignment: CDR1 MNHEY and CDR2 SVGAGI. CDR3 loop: CASSYQGGSNEQFF. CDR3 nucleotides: TGTGCCAGCAGTTACCAGGGGGGGAGCAATGAGCAGTTCTTC.

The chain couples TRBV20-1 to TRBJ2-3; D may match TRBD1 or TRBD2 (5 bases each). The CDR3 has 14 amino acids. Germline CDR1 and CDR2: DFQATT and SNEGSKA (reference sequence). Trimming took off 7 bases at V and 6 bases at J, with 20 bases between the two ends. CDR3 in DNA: TGCAGTGTTTCCCCCCTGGGGACCGATGATACGCAGTATTTT. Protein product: CSVSPLGTDDTQYF.

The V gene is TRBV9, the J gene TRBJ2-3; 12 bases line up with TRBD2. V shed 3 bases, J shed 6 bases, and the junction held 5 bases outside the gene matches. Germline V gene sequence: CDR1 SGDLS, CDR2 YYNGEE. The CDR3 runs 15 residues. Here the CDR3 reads CASSATSGRMDTQYF. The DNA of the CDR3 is TGTGCCAGCAGCGCGACTAGCGGGAGAATGGATACGCAGTATTTT. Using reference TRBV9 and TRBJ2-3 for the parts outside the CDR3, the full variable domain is DSGVTQTPKHLITATGQRVTLRCSPRSGDLSVYWYQQSLDQGLQFLIQYYNGEERAKGNILERFSAQQFPDLHSELNLSSLELGDSALYFCASSATSGRMDTQYFGPGTRLTVL.

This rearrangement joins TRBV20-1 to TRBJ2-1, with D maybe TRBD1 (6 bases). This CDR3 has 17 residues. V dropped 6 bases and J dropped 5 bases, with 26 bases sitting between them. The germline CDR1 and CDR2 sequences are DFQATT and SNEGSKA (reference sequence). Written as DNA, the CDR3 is TGCAGTGCCCCCGAGCCTGGACAGACATTATCCCACAATGAGCAGTTCTTC. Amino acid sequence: CSAPEPGQTLSHNEQFF.

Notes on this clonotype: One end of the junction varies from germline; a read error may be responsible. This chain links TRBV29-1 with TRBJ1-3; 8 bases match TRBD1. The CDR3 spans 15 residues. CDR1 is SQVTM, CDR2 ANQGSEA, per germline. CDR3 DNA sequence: TGCAGCGTGGAGGCAGGGGGCTACTCTGGAAGCACCATATATTTT. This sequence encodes CSVEAGGYSGSTIYF.

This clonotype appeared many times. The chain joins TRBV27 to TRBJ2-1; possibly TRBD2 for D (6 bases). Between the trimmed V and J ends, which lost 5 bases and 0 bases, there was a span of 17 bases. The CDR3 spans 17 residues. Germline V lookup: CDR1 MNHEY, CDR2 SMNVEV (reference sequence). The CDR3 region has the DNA TGTGCCAGCAGTACCTCCTCAAGCGGGCCCTCCTACAATGAGCAGTTCTTC. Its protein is CASSTSSSGPSYNEQFF.

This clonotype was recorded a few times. As DNA, the CDR3 is TGCGCCAGCAGCTTGGGTGACAGGGCCCACGAGCAGTACTTC. Its translation is CASSLGDRAHEQYF. V is TRBV5-1 and J is TRBJ2-7, with 7 nucleotides matching TRBD1. Per germline, CDR1 SGHRS and CDR2 YFSETQ. This CDR3 contains 14 residues. Unmatched junction bases numbered 5, after V lost 0 bases and J lost 5 bases.

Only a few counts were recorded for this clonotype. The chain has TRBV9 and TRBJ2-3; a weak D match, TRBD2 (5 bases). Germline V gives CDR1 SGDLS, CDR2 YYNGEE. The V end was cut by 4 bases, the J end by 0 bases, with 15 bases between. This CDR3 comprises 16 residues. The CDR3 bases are TGTGCCAGCAGCCCCGAGGGCCATCTTAGCACAGATACGCAGTATTTT. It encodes CASSPEGHLSTDTQYF.

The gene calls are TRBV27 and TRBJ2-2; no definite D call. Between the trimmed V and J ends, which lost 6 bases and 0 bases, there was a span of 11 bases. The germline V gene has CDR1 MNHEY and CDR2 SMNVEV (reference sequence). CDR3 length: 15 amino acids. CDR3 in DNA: TGTGCCAGCAGCCTATTGACCCCGAACACCGGGGAGCTGTTTTTT. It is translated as CASSLLTPNTGELFF.

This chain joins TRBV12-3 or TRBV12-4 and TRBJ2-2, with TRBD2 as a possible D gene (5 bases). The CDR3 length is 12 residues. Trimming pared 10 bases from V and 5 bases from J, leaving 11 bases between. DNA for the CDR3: TGTGCCACCTACCCGGGGACCGGGGAGCTGTTTTTT. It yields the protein CATYPGTGELFF.

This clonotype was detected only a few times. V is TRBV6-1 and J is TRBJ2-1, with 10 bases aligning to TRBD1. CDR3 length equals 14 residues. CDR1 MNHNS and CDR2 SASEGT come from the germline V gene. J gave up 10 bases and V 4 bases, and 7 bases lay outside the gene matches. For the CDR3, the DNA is TGTGCCAGCAGTGGGGACAGGGGAAGGCGGGAGCAGTTCTTC. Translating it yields CASSGDRGRREQFF.

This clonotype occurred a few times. CDR3 coding DNA: TGTGCCAGCAGCTTAGCCCCTAATGAAAAACTGTTTTTT. Translating it yields CASSLAPNEKLFF. The genes are TRBV11-2 and TRBJ1-4; D unclear. Trimming pared 1 base from V and 3 bases from J, leaving 3 bases between. The germline gives CDR1 SGHAT, CDR2 FQNNGV. This CDR3 is built from 13 residues.

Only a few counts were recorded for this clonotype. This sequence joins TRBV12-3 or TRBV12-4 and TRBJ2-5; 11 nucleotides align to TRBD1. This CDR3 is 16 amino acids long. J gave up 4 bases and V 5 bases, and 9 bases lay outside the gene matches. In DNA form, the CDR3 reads TGTGCCAGCAGTAGAAGGACAGGGGGCGTCCCAGAGACCCAGTACTTC. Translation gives CASSRRTGGVPETQYF.

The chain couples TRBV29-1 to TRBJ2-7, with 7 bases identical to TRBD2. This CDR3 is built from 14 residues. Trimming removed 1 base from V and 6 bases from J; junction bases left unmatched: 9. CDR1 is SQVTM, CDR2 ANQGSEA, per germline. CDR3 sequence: CSVEGLAGPIEQYF. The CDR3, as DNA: TGCAGCGTTGAAGGACTAGCAGGGCCTATCGAGCAGTACTTC.

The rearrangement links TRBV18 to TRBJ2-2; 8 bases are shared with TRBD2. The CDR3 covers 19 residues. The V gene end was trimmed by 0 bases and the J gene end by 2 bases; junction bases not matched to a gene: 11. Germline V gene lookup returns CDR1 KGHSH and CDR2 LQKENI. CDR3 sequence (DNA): TGTGCCAGCTCACCACCACTAGGTTCGACTAGCGAAAACACCGGGGAGCTGTTTTTT. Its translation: CASSPPLGSTSENTGELFF.

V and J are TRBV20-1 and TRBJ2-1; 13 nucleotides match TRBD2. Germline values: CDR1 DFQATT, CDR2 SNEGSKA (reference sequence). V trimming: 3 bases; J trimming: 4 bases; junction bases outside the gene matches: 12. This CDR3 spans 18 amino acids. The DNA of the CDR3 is TGCAGTGCTAGCGGACTAGCGGGAGAGCGGTGCCCTTACAATGAGCAGTTCTTC. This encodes CSASGLAGERCPYNEQFF.

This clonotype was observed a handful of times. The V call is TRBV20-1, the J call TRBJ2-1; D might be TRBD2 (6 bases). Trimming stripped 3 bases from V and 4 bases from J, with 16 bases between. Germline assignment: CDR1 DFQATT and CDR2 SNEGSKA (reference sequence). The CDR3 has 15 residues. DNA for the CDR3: TGCAGTGCTAGGATGAGGGAGGCGTCTTACAATGAGCAGTTCTTC. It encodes CSARMREASYNEQFF.

Here the CDR3 reads CAAGHGELSTGELFF. For the CDR3, the DNA is TGCGCCGCCGGACACGGGGAGTTAAGCACCGGGGAGCTGTTTTTT. This rearrangement joins TRBV4-1 to TRBJ2-2; D could derive from TRBD1 or TRBD2 (5 bases each). In germline, CDR1 is MGHRA, CDR2 YSYEKL. The CDR3 has 15 residues. The V gene lost 11 bases and the J gene lost 4 bases, with 20 bases spanning the gap.